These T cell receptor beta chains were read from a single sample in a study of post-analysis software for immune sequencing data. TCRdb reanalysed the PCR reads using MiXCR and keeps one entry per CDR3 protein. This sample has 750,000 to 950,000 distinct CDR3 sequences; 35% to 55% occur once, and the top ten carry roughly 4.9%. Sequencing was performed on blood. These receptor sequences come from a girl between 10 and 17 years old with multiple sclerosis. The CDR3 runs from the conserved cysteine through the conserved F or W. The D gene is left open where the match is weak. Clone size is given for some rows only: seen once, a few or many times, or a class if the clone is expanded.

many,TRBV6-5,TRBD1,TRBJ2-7,CASSYRQGFYEQYF,TGTGCCAGCAGTTACCGACAGGGTTTCTACGAGCAGTACTTC
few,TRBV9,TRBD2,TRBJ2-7,CASSVGGRTYEQYF,TGTGCCAGCAGTGTGGGCGGGAGAACCTACGAGCAGTACTTC
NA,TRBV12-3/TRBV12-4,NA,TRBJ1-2,CASSLSGATNYGYTF,TGTGCCAGCAGTTTGTCGGGGGCGACTAACTATGGCTACACCTTC
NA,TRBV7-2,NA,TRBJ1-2,CASSLALDGYTF,TGTGCTAGCAGCTTAGCCCTGGATGGCTACACCTTC
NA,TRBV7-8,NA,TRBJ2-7,CASSSEGTVEQYF,TGTGCCAGCAGCTCGGAGGGGACAGTTGAGCAGTACTTC
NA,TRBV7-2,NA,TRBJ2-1,CASSQGRKNVQFF,TGTGCCAGCAGCCAAGGGCGGAAGAATGTGCAGTTCTTC
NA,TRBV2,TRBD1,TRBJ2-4,CASSPHYRGENIQYF,TGTGCCAGCAGTCCACACTACAGGGGCGAAAACATTCAGTACTTC
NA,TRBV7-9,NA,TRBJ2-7,CASSPPGQGMGEQYF,TGTGCCAGCAGCCCACCAGGGCAGGGCATGGGCGAGCAGTACTTC
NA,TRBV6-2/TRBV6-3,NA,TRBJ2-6,CASSYFSGANVLTF,TGTGCCAGCAGTTACTTCTCTGGGGCCAACGTCCTGACTTTC
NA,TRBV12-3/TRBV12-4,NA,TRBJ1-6,CASSLRLNSPLHF,TGTGCCAGCAGTCTACGTCTAAATTCACCCCTCCACTTT
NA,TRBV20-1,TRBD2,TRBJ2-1,CSARDQRDHSYNEQFF,TGCAGTGCTAGAGATCAGCGGGACCACTCCTACAATGAGCAGTTCTTC
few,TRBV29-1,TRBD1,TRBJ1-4,CSVQTGTGLEKLFF,TGCAGCGTCCAGACAGGGACCGGACTTGAAAAACTGTTTTTT
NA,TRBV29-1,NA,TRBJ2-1,CSGLSGVPYNEQFF,TGCAGCGGATTGTCAGGGGTACCCTACAATGAGCAGTTCTTC
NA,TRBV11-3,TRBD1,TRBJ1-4,CASSLRQGSEKLFF,TGTGCCAGCAGCTTAAGACAGGGGAGTGAAAAACTGTTTTTT
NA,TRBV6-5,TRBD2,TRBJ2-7,CASRRTGLAAYERYF,TGTGCCAGCAGACGAACGGGACTAGCGGCCTACGAGCGGTACTTC
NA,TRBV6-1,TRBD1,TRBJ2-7,CASSQADRIPYEQYF,TGTGCCAGCAGTCAAGCGGACAGGATACCCTACGAGCAGTACTTC
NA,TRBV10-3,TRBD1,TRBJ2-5,CAISERDSQETQYF,TGTGCCATCAGTGAGCGGGACAGCCAAGAGACCCAGTACTTC
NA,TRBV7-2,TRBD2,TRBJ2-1,CASSYPGLAGSSYNEQFF,TGTGCCAGCAGCTATCCGGGACTAGCGGGTTCCTCCTACAATGAGCAGTTCTTC
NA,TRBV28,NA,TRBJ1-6,CASSLRVPKSPLHF,TGTGCCAGCAGCCTGAGGGTCCCTAAGTCACCCCTCCACTTT
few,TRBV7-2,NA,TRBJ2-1,CASSQKPGEQFF,TGTGCCAGCAGCCAAAAACCGGGCGAGCAGTTCTTC
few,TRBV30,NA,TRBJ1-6,CAFGQPNSPLHF,TGTGCCTTCGGACAGCCGAATTCACCCCTCCACTTT
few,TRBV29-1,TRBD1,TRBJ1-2,CSAQTGGADGYTF,TGCAGCGCCCAGACAGGGGGCGCGGACGGCTACACCTTC
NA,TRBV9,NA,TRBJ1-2,CASSVATRGQKNYGYTF,TGTGCCAGCAGCGTAGCTACTCGGGGGCAAAAAAACTATGGCTACACCTTC
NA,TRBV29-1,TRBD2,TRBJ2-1,CSVEDTGSGSRNEQFF,TGCAGCGTTGAAGATACCGGTAGCGGGAGTCGCAATGAGCAGTTCTTC
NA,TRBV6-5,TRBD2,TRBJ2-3,CASSYKLAGGDTQYF,TGTGCCAGCAGTTACAAACTAGCGGGAGGCGATACGCAGTATTTT
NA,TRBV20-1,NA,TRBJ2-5,CSARDGGGFTEQETQYF,TGCAGTGCTAGAGATGGAGGCGGGTTTACCGAACAAGAGACCCAGTACTTC
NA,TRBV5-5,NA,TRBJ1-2,CASSAEPYNYGYTF,TGTGCCAGCAGCGCCGAACCCTATAACTATGGCTACACCTTC
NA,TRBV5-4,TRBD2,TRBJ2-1,CASSLGGALAGESVQFF,TGTGCCAGCAGCTTGGGGGGAGCACTAGCGGGAGAATCTGTGCAGTTCTTC
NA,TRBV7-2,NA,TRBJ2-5,CASSRSSQETQYF,TGTGCCAGCAGTCGATCTTCCCAAGAGACCCAGTACTTC
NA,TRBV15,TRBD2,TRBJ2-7,CATSSPGTSGTYEQYF,TGTGCCACCAGCAGCCCGGGGACTAGCGGGACCTACGAGCAGTACTTC
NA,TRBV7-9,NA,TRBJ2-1,CASIGVAQGEQFF,TGTGCCAGCATAGGGGTGGCACAAGGAGAGCAGTTCTTC
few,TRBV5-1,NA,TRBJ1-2,CASSLDLGTGYGYTF,TGCGCCAGCAGCTTGGATCTGGGGACGGGCTATGGCTACACCTTC
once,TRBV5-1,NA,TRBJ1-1,CASSLAPGYETEAFF,TGCGCCAGCAGCTTGGCCCCGGGTTATGAAACTGAAGCTTTCTTT
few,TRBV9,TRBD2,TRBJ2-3,CASSVGPSGADTQYF,TGTGCCAGCAGCGTAGGACCTAGCGGAGCAGATACGCAGTATTTT
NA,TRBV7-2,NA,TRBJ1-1,CASSFDTGRRSGEAFF,TGTGCCAGCAGCTTCGATACAGGGCGGAGATCCGGTGAAGCTTTCTTT
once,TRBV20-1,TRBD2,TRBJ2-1,CSARALGTSGRVSYNEQFF,TGCAGTGCTAGAGCACTAGGGACTAGCGGGAGAGTCTCCTACAATGAGCAGTTCTTC
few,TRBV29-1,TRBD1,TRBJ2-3,CSVGTGEDTQYF,TGCAGCGTTGGGACAGGGGAAGATACGCAGTATTTT
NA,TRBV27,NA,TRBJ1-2,CASMGRLIDGYTF,TGTGCCAGCATGGGGAGGCTTATAGATGGCTACACCTTC
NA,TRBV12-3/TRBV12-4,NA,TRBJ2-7,CASTLDSNYEQYF,TGTGCCAGCACCCTGGACAGTAACTACGAGCAGTACTTC
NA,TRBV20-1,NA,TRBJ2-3,CSVFDYTYTDTQYF,TGCAGTGTTTTCGACTATACCTACACAGATACGCAGTATTTT
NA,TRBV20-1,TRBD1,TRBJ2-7,CSASRTGGTNYEQYF,TGCAGTGCTAGCCGGACAGGGGGAACCAACTACGAGCAGTACTTC
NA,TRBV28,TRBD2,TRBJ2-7,CASSGAGAYEQYF,TGTGCCAGCAGCGGGGCGGGAGCCTACGAGCAGTACTTC
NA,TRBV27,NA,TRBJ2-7,CASSIRGSYEQYF,TGTGCCAGCAGTATCCGGGGCTCCTACGAGCAGTACTTC
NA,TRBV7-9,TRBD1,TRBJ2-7,CASSLPPGQGRSRGRYEQYF,TGTGCCAGCAGCTTACCTCCGGGACAGGGGCGATCCCGAGGGCGGTACGAGCAGTACTTC